These 6 T cell receptor beta chains originate from one sample sequenced in a study of blood T cell repertoires in COVID-19. This table comes from immunoSEQ multiplex PCR, and its TCRdb copy is limited to in-frame clones, with some not included. Of some 210,000 clones in the sample, around 90% were seen once. The sample comprised peripheral blood. These receptors originate from a man aged 55 to 69 who had recovered from COVID-19.

In its sample, this clone was seen once. V is TRBV5-1 and J is TRBJ2-2, with 14 bases fitting TRBD2. Germline trimming cut 3 bases from V and 5 bases from J; bases unmatched to any gene: 9. Germline V lookup: CDR1 SGHRS, CDR2 YFSETQ. This CDR3 has 18 amino acids. The CDR3 loop reads CASSSRTSGRSWTGELFF. CDR3 nucleotides: TGCGCCAGCAGCTCCCGGACTAGCGGGAGGTCCTGGACCGGGGAGCTGTTTTTT.

J is TRBJ2-7 and V is TRBV18, with 7 bases identical to TRBD1. V lost 5 bases, J lost 1 base, and 8 bases stayed unmatched. The CDR3 loop spans 15 amino acids. The germline V gene has CDR1 KGHSH and CDR2 LQKENI. This CDR3 is CASSAGGTGSYEQYF. DNA for the CDR3: TGTGCCAGCTCAGCAGGGGGAACTGGGTCCTACGAGCAGTACTTC.

The chain recombines TRBV27 with TRBJ1-5; D call uncertain. In germline, CDR1 is MNHEY, CDR2 SMNVEV (reference sequence). The CDR3 sequence is 14 residues long. V lost 3 bases and J lost 7, with 13 bases in between. For the CDR3, the DNA is TGTGCCAGCAGTTTTGACCCTAGCTGGCAGCCCCAGCATTTT. Its translation: CASSFDPSWQPQHF.

This clone was observed a few times. V usage is TRBV12-3 or TRBV12-4 and J usage is TRBJ2-7, with a tentative D call TRBD2 (6 bases). The CDR3 has 13 amino acids. The V gene lost 1 base and the J gene lost 3 bases, with 7 bases spanning the gap. The CDR3 loop is CASSLEGGYEQYF. In nucleotides, the CDR3 is TGTGCCAGCAGTTTAGAGGGAGGCTACGAGCAGTACTTC.

The chain recombines TRBV27 with TRBJ1-2; TRBD1 agrees at 9 bases. The CDR3 totals 15 residues. Germline V gene lookup returns CDR1 MNHEY and CDR2 SMNVEV (reference sequence). Germline trimming cut 2 bases from V and 5 bases from J; bases unmatched to any gene: 6. The CDR3 is CASSLIGQGRYGYTF. The CDR3 region has the DNA TGTGCCAGCAGTTTAATAGGACAGGGGCGGTATGGCTACACCTTC.

The chain combines TRBV19 with TRBJ2-2; the match to TRBD1 covers 10 bases. J was trimmed by 3 bases and V by 5 bases; bases with no gene match: 6. CDR3 length: 16 amino acids. Germline CDR1 is LNHDA and CDR2 is SQIVND (reference sequence). The CDR3 protein is CASSSWTGGYTGELFF. The CDR3 DNA reads as TGTGCCAGTAGTTCCTGGACAGGGGGATACACCGGGGAGCTGTTTTTT.